This TCR beta chain comes out of a study of blood T cell repertoires in COVID-19. Study information: COVID-19 samples collected from the United States, Italy and Spain covered acute and convalescent phases. PBMCs, B-cell-depleted T cells, or T cells provided the cDNA or gDNA that made up the material.

This clone showed up just once. As handled by the study authors: From reference gene primer amplification, estimates of nucleated cell counts were derived. Here immunoSEQ multiplex PCR was the method, and the copy in TCRdb shows in-frame clones only, minus some. The D gene and trimming were derived from the DNA, and the V and J assignments and clone size from that table. The table records about 99,000 clones, over 75% of them present only once. The sample was peripheral blood. The clonotype originates from a human donor in a cohort sampled during active or convalescent COVID-19.

CDR3 nucleotide sequence: TGTGCCAGCAGTATAGGAGGGTACAATGAGCAGTTCTTC. It translates to CASSIGGYNEQFF. V and J are TRBV6-5 and TRBJ2-1, with D possibly being TRBD2 (6 bases). The length of the CDR3 is 13 residues. Between the trimmed V and J ends, which lost 5 bases and 4 bases, there was a span of 9 bases. In germline, CDR1 is MNHEY, CDR2 SVGAGI.